These T cell receptor beta chains were read from a single sample in a study of T-cell reconstitution after alpha-beta-depleted transplantation in children. TCRdb re-called the PCR reads through MiXCR, storing one row per CDR3 protein. The table lists about 230,000 distinct CDR3 sequences, approximately 10% of them singletons. Sequenced material: PBMCs, taken before TCRalphabeta/CD19-depleted stem cell transplant. Source of these receptors: a child under two years old with acute myeloid leukemia, due to receive a stem cell transplant. The CDR3 runs from the conserved cysteine through the conserved F or W. Fields, in order: CDR3 length, D gene, V gene, J gene, clone size, CDR3 protein, CDR3 DNA. D genes are given only for firm matches. Rows give clone size only sometimes, using once, few, many, or a class for an expanded clone.

14	.	TRBV15	TRBJ1-3	many	CATRITGSGNTIYF	TGTGCCACCAGGATAACTGGATCTGGAAACACCATATATTTT
20	TRBD2	TRBV28	TRBJ2-3	many	CASAKTGLAGVNLPTDTQYF	TGTGCCAGCGCTAAAACGGGACTAGCGGGAGTTAACCTCCCTACAGATACGCAGTATTTT
17	TRBD2	TRBV20-1	TRBJ2-3	many	CSARDSGLAGERDTQYF	TGCAGTGCTAGAGATTCGGGTTTAGCGGGAGAAAGGGATACGCAGTATTTT
14	TRBD1	TRBV7-9	TRBJ1-1	many	CASSARRGQSEAFF	TGTGCCAGCAGCGCGAGAAGGGGACAGTCTGAAGCTTTCTTT
15	TRBD1	TRBV7-2	TRBJ1-2	many	CASSYFPGQNDGYTF	TGTGCCAGCAGCTACTTTCCGGGACAGAACGATGGCTACACCTTC
14	.	TRBV5-5	TRBJ1-6	many	CASSLTGDNSPLHF	TGTGCCAGCAGCTTGACCGGGGATAATTCACCCCTCCACTTT
16	.	TRBV14	TRBJ2-1	.	CASSPQWGRRYNEQFF	TGTGCCAGCAGCCCACAATGGGGGAGGAGATACAATGAGCAGTTCTTC
14	.	TRBV9	TRBJ2-7	many	CASSVDMGPYEQYF	TGTGCCAGCAGCGTAGATATGGGTCCCTACGAGCAGTACTTC
15	.	TRBV15	TRBJ2-1	many	CATSSRLANNNEQFF	TGTGCCACCAGCAGTCGGCTAGCGAATAACAATGAGCAGTTCTTC
14	.	TRBV28	TRBJ1-1	many	CASSLGGMNTEAFF	TGTGCCAGCAGTTTAGGGGGTATGAACACTGAAGCTTTCTTT
13	.	TRBV20-1	TRBJ2-7	few	CSARDAQSYEQYF	TGCAGTGCCAGAGACGCACAGAGCTACGAGCAGTACTTC
16	TRBD2	TRBV7-2	TRBJ2-1	many	CASSLVPGGFSNEQFF	TGTGCCAGCAGCTTAGTGCCGGGAGGATTCAGTAATGAGCAGTTCTTC
15	TRBD2	TRBV9	TRBJ2-7	many	CASSVLAGPSYEQYF	TGTGCCAGCAGCGTACTAGCGGGACCCTCCTACGAGCAGTACTTC
14	TRBD2	TRBV3-1	TRBJ2-7	many	CASSQAGTSEVQYF	TGTGCCAGCAGCCAAGCCGGGACTAGCGAAGTGCAGTACTTC
15	.	TRBV10-3	TRBJ2-1	many	CAIKQHGLQTSEQFF	TGTGCCATCAAGCAGCACGGACTACAGACATCGGAGCAGTTCTTC
13	.	TRBV12-3/TRBV12-4	TRBJ1-1	many	CASGQKMNTEAFF	TGTGCCAGCGGACAAAAGATGAACACTGAAGCTTTCTTT
14	.	TRBV24-1	TRBJ1-1	many	CATSVLQLCSEAFF	TGTGCCACCAGTGTCCTACAGTTGTGCAGCGAAGCTTTCTTT
13	.	TRBV12-3/TRBV12-4	TRBJ1-6	many	CASARGVNSPLHF	TGTGCCAGCGCCAGGGGAGTAAATTCACCCCTCCACTTT
14	.	TRBV3-1	TRBJ2-1	many	CASSQGELANEQFF	TGTGCCAGCAGCCAAGGCGAACTAGCCAATGAGCAGTTCTTC
16	.	TRBV6-5	TRBJ2-1	many	CASSYPSLSGYNEQFF	TGTGCCAGCAGTTACCCCAGTTTGTCTGGCTACAATGAGCAGTTCTTC
15	.	TRBV7-7	TRBJ2-1	many	CASSLLLGGYNEQFF	TGTGCCAGCAGCCTATTGCTAGGAGGCTACAATGAGCAGTTCTTC
14	.	TRBV5-1	TRBJ2-1	many	CASFSGTTYNEQFF	TGCGCCAGCTTCTCCGGGACCACCTATAATGAGCAGTTCTTC
11	.	TRBV20-1	TRBJ2-5	many	CSARYQETQYF	TGCAGTGCTCGCTATCAAGAGACCCAGTACTTC
14	.	TRBV28	TRBJ2-7	many	CASSGRPLSYEQYF	TGTGCCAGCAGTGGCAGGCCCCTCTCCTACGAGCAGTACTTC
12	.	TRBV20-1	TRBJ2-2	many	CSGDCDSGELFF	TGCAGTGGGGACTGCGATTCCGGGGAGCTGTTTTTT
14	.	TRBV20-1	TRBJ1-2	many	CSASPAHVVQGYTF	TGCAGTGCTAGCCCAGCACATGTTGTTCAGGGCTACACCTTC
16	TRBD2	TRBV28	TRBJ2-2	many	CASGTSGGANTGELFF	TGTGCCTCCGGGACTAGCGGGGGGGCGAACACCGGGGAGCTGTTTTTT
13	.	TRBV10-3	TRBJ1-2	few	CAIRPTEEYGYTF	TGTGCCATCAGGCCGACGGAAGAATATGGCTACACCTTC
15	TRBD2	TRBV7-9	TRBJ2-3	few	CASSSAGGPADTQYF	TGTGCCAGCAGCTCTGCGGGGGGCCCCGCAGATACGCAGTATTTT
14	TRBD1	TRBV5-1	TRBJ2-1	few	CASSRGQGNNEQFF	TGCGCCAGCAGCCGGGGACAGGGGAACAATGAGCAGTTCTTC
14	.	TRBV5-5	TRBJ2-1	many	CASSSGFSYNEQFF	TGTGCCAGCAGCTCTGGCTTTTCCTACAATGAGCAGTTCTTC
13	.	TRBV9	TRBJ2-7	many	CASSPALTYEQYF	TGTGCCAGCAGCCCCGCCCTTACCTACGAGCAGTACTTC
15	TRBD1	TRBV19	TRBJ1-1	.	CASSILRQGDTEAFF	TGTGCCAGTAGTATCCTGCGACAGGGAGATACTGAAGCTTTCTTT
15	.	TRBV4-3	TRBJ2-2	many	CASSHLTTNTGELFF	TGCGCCAGCAGCCACCTGACCACGAACACCGGGGAGCTGTTTTTT
16	.	TRBV4-1	TRBJ2-5	few	CASSRGGSGEWETQYF	TGCGCCAGCAGCCGGGGGGGTTCAGGGGAATGGGAGACCCAGTACTTC
12	TRBD2	TRBV5-1	TRBJ2-1	many	CASSPAGDEQFF	TGCGCCAGCAGCCCAGCGGGAGATGAGCAGTTCTTC
13	TRBD1	TRBV7-2	TRBJ1-1	many	CASATGTNTEAFF	TGTGCCAGCGCGACAGGGACGAACACTGAAGCTTTCTTT
14	TRBD2	TRBV12-3/TRBV12-4	TRBJ2-7	many	CASSLASGVYEQYF	TGTGCCAGCAGTTTAGCTAGCGGGGTATACGAGCAGTACTTC
15	.	TRBV20-1	TRBJ2-7	many	CSASPFRDLSYEQYF	TGCAGTGCCTCCCCGTTCCGGGACTTGTCCTACGAGCAGTACTTC
16	.	TRBV4-2	TRBJ2-3	many	CASSQGAGLEVDTQYF	TGTGCCAGCAGCCAAGGGGCAGGTCTAGAGGTGGATACGCAGTATTTT
15	.	TRBV20-1	TRBJ1-2	many	CSAIGAIPANYGYTF	TGCAGTGCTATCGGGGCGATTCCAGCTAACTATGGCTACACCTTC
13	.	TRBV29-1	TRBJ2-3	many	CSSRDSSTDTQYF	TGCAGCTCCCGGGACTCTTCCACAGATACGCAGTATTTT